A selection of T cell receptor beta chains follows, all from one sample in a study of T cell changes during pregnancy in multiple sclerosis. Sequencing was performed with immunoSEQ multiplex PCR; in TCRdb, only in-frame clones are kept and a portion is missing. The sample lists some 100,000 clones; approximately 90% were seen once. The sample consisted of peripheral blood, taken in the second trimester of pregnancy. Receptor source: a female donor with multiple sclerosis, enrolled in a pregnancy study. CDR3s include the opening cysteine and the closing phenylalanine or tryptophan. Each record gives: J gene, clone size, V gene, D gene, CDR3 DNA, CDR3 protein. D genes are given only for firm matches. The size field is filled for only some rows; it gives once, few, many or a size class.

TRBJ2-6 | NA | TRBV5-1 | TRBD1 | TGCGCCAGCAGAAAGGACAGGGGAAGGCCTGGGGCCAACGTCCTGACTTTC | CASRKDRGRPGANVLTF
TRBJ2-3 | NA | TRBV9 | NA | TGTGCCAGCAGCGTTGCTAGGGGGTTCCCGGCCGATACGCAGTATTTT | CASSVARGFPADTQYF
TRBJ1-1 | NA | TRBV10-3 | TRBD1 | TGTGCCATCAGTGAGCAGGGGGCGGGGACTGAAGCTTTCTTT | CAISEQGAGTEAFF
TRBJ1-3 | NA | TRBV30 | NA | TGTGCCTGGAGTGTACAACAGGGTCCCACCATATATTTT | CAWSVQQGPTIYF
TRBJ2-1 | many | TRBV4-2 | TRBD2 | TGTGCCAGCAGCCAAGAGGGGGAAGCGGGGGTCGATGAGCAGTTCTTC | CASSQEGEAGVDEQFF
TRBJ1-4 | NA | TRBV2 | NA | TGTGCCAGCAGGCCAGCCTCAGTCGGGATCGTCGAAAAACTGTTTTTT | CASRPASVGIVEKLFF
TRBJ1-1 | NA | TRBV14 | TRBD1 | TGTGCCAGCAGCCCCCCCGACAGGGGAACTGAAGCTTTCTTT | CASSPPDRGTEAFF
TRBJ1-2 | NA | TRBV28 | TRBD1 | TGTGCCAGCAGTCAGCCGACAGGGACCAATGGCTACACCTTC | CASSQPTGTNGYTF
TRBJ2-7 | NA | TRBV7-9 | NA | TGTGCCAGCAGCGACCGGGGGTCCTACGAGCAGTACTTC | CASSDRGSYEQYF
TRBJ2-1 | NA | TRBV7-9 | NA | TGTGCCAGCAGCTTATCGGGGGGCAGGTACAATGAGCAGTTCTTC | CASSLSGGRYNEQFF
TRBJ1-4 | NA | TRBV11-2 | NA | TGTGCCAGCAGCTTAGGACCCGGGGGTCGGGATGAAAAACTGTTTTTT | CASSLGPGGRDEKLFF
TRBJ1-2 | once | TRBV9 | TRBD1 | TGTGCCAGCAGCGTATCGGACAGGGGCCATGGCTACACCTTC | CASSVSDRGHGYTF
TRBJ1-6 | NA | TRBV10-3 | NA | TGTGCCATCAGTGAGTCGAGGGAAGGAGGGGATGGTTCACCCCTCCACTTT | CAISESREGGDGSPLHF
TRBJ2-7 | NA | TRBV30 | NA | TGTGCCTGGAGTGTAAAGGGACAAGTACCTCCCTACGAGCAGTACTTC | CAWSVKGQVPPYEQYF
TRBJ2-7 | NA | TRBV19 | NA | TGTGCCAGTAGTATTGGCAGATCCTACGAGCAGTACTTC | CASSIGRSYEQYF
TRBJ2-2 | NA | TRBV9 | NA | TGTGCCAGCAGCGTAAACAGGTTTGCGAACACCGGGGAGCTGTTTTTT | CASSVNRFANTGELFF
TRBJ2-6 | NA | TRBV19 | NA | TGTGCCAGTAGTCTGTCGGGTCATACTGGGGCCAACGTCCTGACTTTC | CASSLSGHTGANVLTF
TRBJ2-5 | NA | TRBV28 | NA | TGTGCCAGCAGTTGGGGGCGCGGAGAGACCCAGTACTTC | CASSWGRGETQYF
TRBJ2-7 | NA | TRBV2 | NA | TGTGCCAGCAGTTTTAGCGGAACCCTTACGACCGAGCAGTACTTC | CASSFSGTLTTEQYF
TRBJ2-1 | NA | TRBV7-8 | TRBD2 | TGTGCCAGCACCAAGATAGCGGGAGGGCCGTACAATGAGCAGTTCTTC | CASTKIAGGPYNEQFF
TRBJ2-6 | NA | TRBV6-1 | NA | TGTGCCAGCAGTGGGGTGGCTGGGGCTGCTGGGGCCAACGTCCTGACTTTC | CASSGVAGAAGANVLTF
TRBJ1-1 | NA | TRBV5-4 | NA | TGTGCCAGCAGTCTGACAGGATGGGTTGACACTGAAGCTTTCTTT | CASSLTGWVDTEAFF
TRBJ1-4 | NA | TRBV29-1 | TRBD1 | TGCAGCGTTCCGGGACAGGGTAATGAAAAACTGTTTTTT | CSVPGQGNEKLFF
TRBJ2-5 | NA | TRBV15 | NA | TGTGCCACCAGCAGAGACGTGCAGGAGACCCAGTACTTC | CATSRDVQETQYF
TRBJ2-2 | NA | TRBV27 | NA | TGTGCCAGCAGTTTACAGGGGCCGAACACCGGGGAGCTGTTTTTT | CASSLQGPNTGELFF
TRBJ2-5 | NA | TRBV11-2 | TRBD2 | TGTGCCAGCAGCCCCACCCCGGCGGTAGCGGGGGTTCAAGAGACCCAGTACTTC | CASSPTPAVAGVQETQYF
TRBJ2-3 | few | TRBV27 | NA | TGTGCCAGCAGAACTCCATTCACAGATACGCAGTATTTT | CASRTPFTDTQYF
TRBJ1-2 | NA | TRBV30 | NA | TGTGCCTGGAGTGCCCGACAGGCCAGTGGCTATGGCTACACCTTC | CAWSARQASGYGYTF
TRBJ2-1 | NA | TRBV6-5 | NA | TGTGCCTGCGGGCCAGACGGGACATCCAAGTTCTTC | CACGPDGTSKFF
TRBJ2-1 | NA | TRBV6-1 | TRBD2 | TGTGCCAGCAGTGAACTCCTAGCGGGAGATGAGAATGAGCAGTTCTTC | CASSELLAGDENEQFF
TRBJ1-2 | few | TRBV5-1 | TRBD1 | TGCGCCAGCAGCTTGGAACAGGGGTATGGCTACACCTTC | CASSLEQGYGYTF
TRBJ2-3 | NA | TRBV18 | TRBD2 | TGTGCCAGCTCACCACCGTCCCTAGCGGGCACAGATACGCAGTATTTT | CASSPPSLAGTDTQYF
TRBJ2-7 | NA | TRBV29-1 | TRBD1 | TGCAGCGTCGCTCCCGCTGGACAGGGAGACTACGAGCAGTACTTC | CSVAPAGQGDYEQYF
TRBJ2-1 | NA | TRBV5-1 | TRBD2 | TGCGCCAGCAGCTTTGCCGCGGGGGGCCGTAGCTCCTACAATGAGCAGTTCTTC | CASSFAAGGRSSYNEQFF
TRBJ2-2 | NA | TRBV19 | TRBD2 | TGTGCCAGTAGTCGAGAGCGGGGGGGCGTCGGGGAGCTGTTTTTT | CASSRERGGVGELFF
TRBJ2-1 | NA | TRBV5-1 | TRBD2 | TGCGCCAGCAGCTTCGGGACTAGCGGGGGACAATACAATGAGCAGTTCTTC | CASSFGTSGGQYNEQFF
TRBJ2-3 | NA | TRBV11-2 | NA | TGTGCCAGCAGCCCAGGGCAAGATACGCAGTATTTT | CASSPGQDTQYF
TRBJ1-6 | NA | TRBV27 | NA | TGTGCCAGCAGTTCCCAGCGGGGTTCACCCCTCCACTTT | CASSSQRGSPLHF
TRBJ2-1 | NA | TRBV28 | TRBD2 | TGTGCCAGCAGTCCCCGACTAGCGGGTATCGACAATGAGCAGTTCTTC | CASSPRLAGIDNEQFF
TRBJ2-1 | NA | TRBV2 | NA | TGTGCCAGCAGGGGGGGTATCGATGAGCAGTTCTTC | CASRGGIDEQFF
TRBJ2-7 | NA | TRBV29-1 | TRBD1 | TGCAGCGTTCTCGGGACAGCCCTCTACGAGCAGTACTTC | CSVLGTALYEQYF
TRBJ1-2 | NA | TRBV5-1 | TRBD1 | TGCGCCAGCAGCTTGGCCGGGGGCAGGGGGCCTGGCTACACCTTC | CASSLAGGRGPGYTF
TRBJ2-5 | NA | TRBV7-9 | TRBD1 | TGTGCCAGCACCGTGGACAGGGCCAAAGAGACCCAGTACTTC | CASTVDRAKETQYF